This T cell receptor (beta chain) was sequenced during a study of blood T cell repertoires in COVID-19. This clone was detected once. The CDR3 loop spans 13 amino acids. From germline, CDR1 is SGHNT and CDR2 YYREEE (reference sequence). Trimming cost V 2 bases and J 3 bases, with 8 bases left between them. In the original analysis: Estimated nucleated cell counts came from reference gene primer amplification. Assay: immunoSEQ multiplex PCR; the TCRdb copy retains only in-frame clones and omits some. The D gene and trimming were derived from the DNA, and the V and J assignments and clone size from that table. The table lists 130,000 to 150,000 clones, around 86% of them singletons.

Sequences were obtained from peripheral blood. The sequence was obtained from a man aged 45-60 years who had recovered from COVID-19. The V call is TRBV5-4, the J call TRBJ1-2; TRBD1 is a possible D gene (6 bases). The CDR3 region is CASSLNRDYGYTF. The CDR3 DNA reads TGTGCCAGCAGCTTAAACAGGGACTATGGCTACACCTTC.